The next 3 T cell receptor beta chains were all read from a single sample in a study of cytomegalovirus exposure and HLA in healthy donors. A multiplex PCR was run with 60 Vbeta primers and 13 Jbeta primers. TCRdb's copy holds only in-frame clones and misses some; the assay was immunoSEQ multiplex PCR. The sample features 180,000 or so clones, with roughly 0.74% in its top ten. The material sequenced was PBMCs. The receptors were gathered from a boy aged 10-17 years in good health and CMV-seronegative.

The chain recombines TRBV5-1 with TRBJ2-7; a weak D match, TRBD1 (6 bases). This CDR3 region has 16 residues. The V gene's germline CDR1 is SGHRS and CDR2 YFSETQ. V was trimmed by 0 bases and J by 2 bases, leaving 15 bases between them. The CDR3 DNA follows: TGCGCCAGCAGCTTGGCTCAGGGGTCTATCGCCTACGAGCAGTACTTC. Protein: CASSLAQGSIAYEQYF.

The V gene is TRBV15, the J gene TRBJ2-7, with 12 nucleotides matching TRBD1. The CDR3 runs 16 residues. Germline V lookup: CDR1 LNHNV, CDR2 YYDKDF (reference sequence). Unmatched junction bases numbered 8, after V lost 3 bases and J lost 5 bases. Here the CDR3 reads CATSRPPGTGGHEQYF. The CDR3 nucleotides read TGTGCCACCAGCAGGCCCCCCGGGACAGGGGGCCACGAGCAGTACTTC.

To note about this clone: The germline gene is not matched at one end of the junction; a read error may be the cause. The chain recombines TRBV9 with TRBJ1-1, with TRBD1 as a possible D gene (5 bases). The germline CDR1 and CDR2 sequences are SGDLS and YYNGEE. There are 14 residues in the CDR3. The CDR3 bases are TGTGCCAGCAACGTAAAGACAGTGAACACTGAAGCTTTCTTT. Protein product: CASNVKTVNTEAFF. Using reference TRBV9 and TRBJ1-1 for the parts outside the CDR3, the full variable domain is DSGVTQTPKHLITATGQRVTLRCSPRSGDLSVYWYQQSLDQGLQFLIQYYNGEERAKGNILERFSAQQFPDLHSELNLSSLELGDSALYFCASNVKTVNTEAFFGQGTRLTVV.